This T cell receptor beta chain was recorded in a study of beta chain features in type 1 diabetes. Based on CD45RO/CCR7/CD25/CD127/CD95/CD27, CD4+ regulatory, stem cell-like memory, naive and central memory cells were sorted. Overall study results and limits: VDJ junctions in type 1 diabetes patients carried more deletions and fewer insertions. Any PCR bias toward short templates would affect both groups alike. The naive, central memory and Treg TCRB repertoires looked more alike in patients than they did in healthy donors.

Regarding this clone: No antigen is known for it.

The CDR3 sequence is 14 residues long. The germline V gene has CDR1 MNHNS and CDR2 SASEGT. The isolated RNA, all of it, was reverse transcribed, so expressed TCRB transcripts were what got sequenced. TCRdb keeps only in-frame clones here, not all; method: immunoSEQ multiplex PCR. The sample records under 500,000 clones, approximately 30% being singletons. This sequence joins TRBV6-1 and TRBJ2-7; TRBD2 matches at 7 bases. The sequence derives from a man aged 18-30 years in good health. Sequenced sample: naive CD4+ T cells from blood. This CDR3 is CASAKGGDLYEQYF. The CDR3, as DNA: TGTGCGAGCGCCAAGGGAGGGGACCTCTACGAGCAGTACTTC.